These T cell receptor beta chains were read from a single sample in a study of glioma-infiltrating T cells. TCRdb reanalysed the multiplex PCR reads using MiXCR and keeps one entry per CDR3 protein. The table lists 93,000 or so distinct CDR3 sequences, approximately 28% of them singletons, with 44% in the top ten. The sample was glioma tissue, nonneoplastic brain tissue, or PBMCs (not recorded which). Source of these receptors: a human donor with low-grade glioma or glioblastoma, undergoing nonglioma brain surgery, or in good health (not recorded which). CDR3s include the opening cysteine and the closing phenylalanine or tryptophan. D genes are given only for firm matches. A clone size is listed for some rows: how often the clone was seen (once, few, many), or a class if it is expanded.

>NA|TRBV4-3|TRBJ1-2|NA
TGCGCCAGCAGCCAATCAAGCCCGGGGGACTATGGCTACACCTTC
CASSQSSPGDYGYTF
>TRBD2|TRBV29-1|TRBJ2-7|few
TGCAGCACCACCCAGCGGGGGACCTACGAGCAGTACTTC
CSTTQRGTYEQYF
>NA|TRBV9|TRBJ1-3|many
TGTGCCAGCAGCGTAGTCGAGGCCCCCCTTTACTCTGGAAACACCATATATTTT
CASSVVEAPLYSGNTIYF
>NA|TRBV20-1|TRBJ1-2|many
TGCAGTGCTAGTGAACAGGGCTTTTATGGCTACACCTTC
CSASEQGFYGYTF
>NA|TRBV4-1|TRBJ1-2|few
TGCGCCAGCAGCCAAGTTAAGGCAGACTATGGCTACACCTTC
CASSQVKADYGYTF
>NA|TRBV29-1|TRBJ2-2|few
TGCAGCGTTGAGAGTGGGGGCGGAGTAACCGGGGAGCTGTTTTTT
CSVESGGGVTGELFF
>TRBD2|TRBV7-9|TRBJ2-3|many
TGTGCCAGCAGGGGGCTAGCGGGGGACACAGATACGCAGTATTTT
CASRGLAGDTDTQYF
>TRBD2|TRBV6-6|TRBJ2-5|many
TGTGCCAGCAGTTACGAGCGGGGGGCGCTGAAGACCCAGTACTTC
CASSYERGALKTQYF
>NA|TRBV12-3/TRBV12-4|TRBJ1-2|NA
TGTGCCAGCAGTTTAGGGCCGGGCGTGTCTTACACCTTC
CASSLGPGVSYTF
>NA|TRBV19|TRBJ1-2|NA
TGTGCCAGTAGTATAGCCCCGGGAGGGCTCGGCTACACCTTC
CASSIAPGGLGYTF
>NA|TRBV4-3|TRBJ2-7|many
TGCGCCAGCAGGGCCAGGGAAAGGTACGAGCAGTACTTC
CASRARERYEQYF
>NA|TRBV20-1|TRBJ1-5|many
TGCAGTGCTAGAGATACCGGGACCTCGAGGGGATATCAGCCCCAGCATTTT
CSARDTGTSRGYQPQHF
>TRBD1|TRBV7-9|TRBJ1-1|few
TGTGCCAGCAGCCCACAGGGGGCGGGTGAAGCTTTCTTT
CASSPQGAGEAFF
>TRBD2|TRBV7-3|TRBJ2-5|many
TGTGCCAGCAGTCTAGCGGGGGCCAAAGAGACCCAGTACTTC
CASSLAGAKETQYF
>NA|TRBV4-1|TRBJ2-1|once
TGCGCCAGCAGCCAAGACACGGCAGGAACATACAATGAGCAGTTCTTC
CASSQDTAGTYNEQFF
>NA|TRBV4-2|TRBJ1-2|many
TGTGCCAGCAGCCAAGGGGAAAACTATGGCTACACCTTC
CASSQGENYGYTF
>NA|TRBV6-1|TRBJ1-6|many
TGTGCCAGCAGCCCGGACCTACAGGGTCTGTATTCGAATTCACCCCTCCACTTT
CASSPDLQGLYSNSPLHF
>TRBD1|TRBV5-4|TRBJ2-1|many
TGTGCCAGCAGCTTGATCGACAGGGGTACGAATGAGCAGTTCTTC
CASSLIDRGTNEQFF